This TCR beta chain was captured in a study of OX40 agonist ivuxolimab in advanced cancers. About the full investigation: Ivuxolimab, which targeted the costimulatory receptor OX40 (CD134), was an agonistic, fully human IgG2 monoclonal antibody. Intravenous ivuxolimab was administered to patients every 2 weeks at six dose levels: 0.01, 0.1, 0.3, 1.5, 3 and 10 mg/kg. Of the roughly 50 dose-escalation patients, hepatocellular carcinoma was present in about 20, melanoma in approximately 15, renal cell carcinoma in 9 and head and neck cancer in 9. The dose-escalation cohort was about 83% male with a mean age of roughly 62 years, ranging from about 20 to 85. Patients were allowed to have had prior anti-PD-1, anti-PD-L1 or anti-CTLA-4 therapy, and 30% to 50% of the dose-escalation patients had previously received checkpoint inhibitors. Partial responses occurred in three dose-escalation patients: two with cutaneous melanoma and one with hepatocellular carcinoma. The purpose of peripheral TCRbeta sequencing was to test whether ivuxolimab changed TCR sequence diversity and led to clonal T-cell expansion. The paper covers the monotherapy dose-escalation part of the phase I ivuxolimab trial, which included N of about 50 patients. Points the paper makes about the study in general: Low levels of normalized T-cell clonal expansion were also seen in some nonresponding patients. The antigen specificity of the peripheral T cells that underwent clonal expansion was not determined. On average, CD8+ T cells showed more expanded clones than CD4+ T cells after ivuxolimab. Partial responders in the 0.1-3.0 mg/kg groups had among the lowest normalized peripheral clonal expansion, especially among CD8+ T cells. Clonal expansion of both CD4+ and CD8+ blood T cells was observed from baseline to week 6 at doses 0.1 to 3.0 mg/kg.

The trial excluded patients who had a history of autoimmune disease or were on systemic immunosuppression. Peripheral blood for TCR sequencing was collected from all dose cohorts at baseline, on cycle 4 day 1, and on cycle 7 day 1. The samples were drawn from a first-in-human, open-label, multicenter phase I dose-escalation trial of ivuxolimab. Adults with locally advanced or metastatic melanoma, renal cell carcinoma, hepatocellular carcinoma or head and neck squamous cell carcinoma were enrolled in the trial. Before TCR sequencing, CD4+ T cells and CD8+ T cells were sorted from peripheral blood as separate populations. For this clone: What this receptor recognizes is not known. One base away there is no much larger clone; base qualities are not given.

Genomic DNA was extracted from sorted cells for sequencing of the TCRbeta CDR3 region. TCRbeta CDR3 regions were sequenced using the immunoSEQ Assay. Held by TCRdb, this immuneACCESS table contains in-frame sequences only and omits some clones. Under half of the omission traces to an unresolved V gene where checked; the cause of the rest is unknown. The sample data list 53,000 or so clones, and around four fifths of these were observed just once. The top ten hold 2.8% of the sample. Trimming removed 0 bases from V and 1 base from J, leaving 10 bases between the germline ends. Taken from the germline V gene, the CDR1 and CDR2 loops are SGHRS and YFSETQ. From the cysteine through the phenylalanine, the CDR3 covers 15 amino acids. Only the CDR3 part of the read is kept: 45 bases, read in frame from the first base.

Rearrangement joined TRBV5-1 to TRBJ2-5, with a weak D call of TRBD2 (6 bases match). This TCR derives from an adult with an advanced solid tumor such as melanoma, head and neck, liver or kidney cancer. The sample here was CD4+ or CD8+ T cells sorted from blood, taken in a trial of the OX40 agonist ivuxolimab. The sequenced DNA: TGCGCCAGCAGCTTGGGCGGGGCAAGCCAAGAGACCCAGTACTTC. It is translated as CASSLGGASQETQYF.